The 17 T cell receptor beta chains presented below share a single source sample, sequenced in a study of vaccination effects on CD4 cells after COVID-19. Antigen specificity for these receptors is unknown. Libraries were prepared by immunoSEQ multiplex PCR; TCRdb keeps only in-frame clonotypes and omits some of them. The sample lists some 69,000 clones; 65% to 85% were seen once. Expansion with viral peptide pools was applied to antigen-specific CD4+ T cells by the ViraFEST assay prior to sequencing. At the end of around eleven days of culture, CD4+ T cells were isolated. Recipients of the vaccine had no prior SARS-CoV-2 infection and negative nucleocapsid antibodies. Sequencing was performed on CD4+ T cells from PBMCs cultured with HCoV-NL63 spike peptides, taken before COVID-19 vaccination. These receptors were collected from a human donor who received a COVID-19 vaccine.

The genes are TRBV27 and TRBJ2-4; no definite D call. The V gene lost 5 bases and the J gene lost 8 bases, with 13 bases spanning the gap. In germline, CDR1 is MNHEY, CDR2 SMNVEV (reference sequence). The CDR3 contains 13 residues. The chain's CDR3 is CASSLTPGHIQYF. The CDR3 DNA is TGTGCCAGCAGTCTAACCCCGGGCCACATTCAGTACTTC.

The chain has TRBV18 and TRBJ2-4; D gene unclear. Trimming shortened V by 2 bases and J by 0 bases, and 5 bases separated the two germline ends. The CDR3 loop spans 14 amino acids. Germline V gives CDR1 KGHSH, CDR2 LQKENI. CDR3 amino acids: CASSPTLAKNIQYF. DNA for the CDR3: TGTGCCAGCTCACCAACCCTAGCCAAAAACATTCAGTACTTC.

This rearrangement joins TRBV5-8 to TRBJ1-2; no reliable D call. The V gene's germline CDR1 is SGHTS and CDR2 YDEGEE. CDR3 size: 13 residues. V was trimmed by 4 bases and J by 3 bases, leaving 10 bases between them. CDR3 amino acids: CASSVKRYYGYTF. The CDR3 nucleotides are TGTGCCAGCAGCGTTAAGAGATACTATGGCTACACCTTC.

The chain has TRBV2 and TRBJ2-5; the D is unclear. Trimming shortened V by 4 bases and J by 0 bases, and 3 bases separated the two germline ends. The CDR3 is made up of 12 amino acids. The germline V gene encodes CDR1 SNHLY and CDR2 FYNNEI. CDR3 in DNA: TGTGCCAGCAGTGGGAACCAAGAGACCCAGTACTTC. The encoded protein is CASSGNQETQYF.

Here the CDR3 reads CASSRQGTGEETQYF. The CDR3 DNA reads as TGTGCCAGCAGTCGACAGGGGACGGGGGAGGAGACCCAGTACTTC. This chain uses TRBV2 with TRBJ2-5; 8 nucleotides agree with TRBD1. Germline values: CDR1 SNHLY, CDR2 FYNNEI. The length of the CDR3 is 15 residues. V was pared by 5 bases and J by 5 bases, with 10 bases of the junction left unmatched.

The chain links TRBV5-8 to TRBJ2-5; 12 bases line up with TRBD1. Germline CDR1 is SGHTS and CDR2 is YDEGEE. J lost 5 bases, V lost 4 bases, and 9 bases had no gene match. The CDR3 has 16 amino acids. The CDR3: CASSPGTGGAKETQYF. The DNA for the CDR3 is TGTGCCAGCAGCCCGGGGACAGGGGGCGCCAAGGAGACCCAGTACTTC.

The chain is built from TRBV19 and TRBJ1-1, with TRBD1 as a possible D gene (6 bases). V lost 4 bases, J lost 4 bases, and 16 bases lay in between. CDR3 size: 15 residues. The V gene's germline CDR1 is LNHDA and CDR2 SQIVND (reference sequence). The CDR3 bases are TGTGCCAGTAGTAAACAGGGTAGTGGGAGCACTGAAGCTTTCTTT. Its protein product is CASSKQGSGSTEAFF.

The rearrangement joins TRBV10-1 to TRBJ2-4, with D uncertain. CDR3 length: 11 residues. Germline V gives CDR1 WNHNN, CDR2 SYGVQD (reference sequence). V gave up 9 bases and J gave up 8 bases, with 11 bases separating them. The CDR3 loop is CARNVWDIQYF. CDR3 nucleotides: TGCGCCAGAAACGTGTGGGACATTCAGTACTTC.

V and J are TRBV5-1 and TRBJ2-4; the D gene is possibly TRBD1 (5 bases). The germline V and J ends were trimmed by 0 bases and 7 bases, with 8 bases remaining between them. The CDR3 totals 13 residues. CDR1 and CDR2 (germline): SGHRS, YFSETQ. As DNA, the CDR3 is TGCGCCAGCAGCTTGGAGGGGCGGAACATTCAGTACTTC. Translation: CASSLEGRNIQYF.

This chain's CDR3 is CASSIVSGDRNQPQHF. CDR3 sequence (DNA): TGTGCCAGTAGTATAGTATCGGGGGATCGCAATCAGCCCCAGCATTTT. The rearrangement links TRBV19 to TRBJ1-5, with D maybe TRBD1 (5 bases). CDR3 length equals 16 residues. Germline lookup yields CDR1 LNHDA and CDR2 SQIVND (reference sequence). Trimming stripped 1 base from V and 2 bases from J, with 12 bases between.

The rearrangement joins TRBV6-1 to TRBJ1-5; D might be TRBD1 (6 bases). This CDR3 contains 14 residues. Germline CDR1 is MNHNS and CDR2 is SASEGT. The V gene lost 3 bases and the J gene lost 5 bases, with 11 bases spanning the gap. CDR3 sequence reads: CASSEARGDQPQHF. As DNA, the CDR3 is TGTGCCAGCAGTGAGGCCAGGGGTGATCAGCCCCAGCATTTT.

The CDR3 DNA follows: TGTGCCAGTAGTAGGGGACAGGGTAGGATGAACACTGAAGCTTTCTTT. It encodes CASSRGQGRMNTEAFF. The gene calls are TRBV19 and TRBJ1-1; 9 bases map to TRBD1. Germline V gives CDR1 LNHDA, CDR2 SQIVND (reference sequence). This CDR3 is built from 16 residues. V lost 4 bases, J lost 0 bases, and 6 bases stayed unmatched.

The chain couples TRBV7-9 to TRBJ1-3, with D uncertain. V dropped 1 base and J dropped 0 bases, with 4 bases sitting between them. The CDR3 is made up of 14 amino acids. Germline CDR1 is SEHNR and CDR2 is FQNEAQ (reference sequence). Here the CDR3 reads CASSLGVSGNTIYF. The CDR3 DNA reads as TGTGCCAGCAGCTTAGGGGTCTCTGGAAACACCATATATTTT.

The chain recombines TRBV10-2 with TRBJ1-5; unclear D gene. The CDR3 totals 13 residues. V lost 4 bases and J lost 3, with 7 bases in between. Per germline, CDR1 WSHSY and CDR2 SAAADI. The CDR3: CASSADTNQPQHF. CDR3 in DNA: TGCGCCAGCAGTGCCGACACCAATCAGCCCCAGCATTTT.

This chain uses TRBV5-1 with TRBJ2-3; D perhaps matches TRBD1 (6 bases). The V end was cut by 3 bases, the J end by 2 bases, with 22 bases between. CDR3 length: 18 amino acids. The germline CDR1 and CDR2 sequences are SGHRS and YFSETQ. CDR3 amino acids: CASSSQPRGVGLTDTQYF. The DNA of the CDR3 is TGCGCCAGCAGCTCCCAACCCAGGGGAGTCGGGCTCACAGATACGCAGTATTTT. Full variable domain (rest looked up from reference TRBV5-1 and TRBJ2-3): KAGVTQTPRYLIKTRGQQVTLSCSPISGHRSVSWYQQTPGQGLQFLFEYFSETQRNKGNFPGRFSGRQFSNSRSEMNVSTLELGDSALYLCASSSQPRGVGLTDTQYFGPGTRLTVL.

J is TRBJ1-1 and V is TRBV28; 8 nucleotides match TRBD1. Germline V gives CDR1 MDHEN, CDR2 SYDVKM. The length of the CDR3 is 15 residues. The ends lost 8 bases at V and 5 bases at J; junction bases unmatched: 13. CDR3 coding DNA: TGTGCCAGCGTTGTACAGGGGGTGTCTCAGACTGAAGCTTTCTTT. Translating it yields CASVVQGVSQTEAFF.

CDR3 residues: CASSQVVTGGVKTQYF. DNA for the CDR3: TGCGCCAGCAGCCAAGTAGTAACAGGGGGCGTCAAGACCCAGTACTTC. The rearrangement joins TRBV4-1 to TRBJ2-5; 9 bases agree with TRBD1. The CDR3 covers 16 residues. V lost 1 base to trimming and J lost 6 bases; unmatched junction nucleotides: 9. In germline, CDR1 is MGHRA, CDR2 YSYEKL.